The 15 T cell receptor beta chains below come from one sample, sequenced in a study of OX40 agonist ivuxolimab in advanced cancers. Here immunoSEQ multiplex PCR was the method, and the copy in TCRdb shows in-frame clones only, minus some. Of around 58,000 clones in the sample, around 87% were seen once. The input for sequencing was CD4+ or CD8+ T cells sorted from blood, taken in a trial of the OX40 agonist ivuxolimab. The receptors were sampled from an adult with an advanced solid tumor such as melanoma, head and neck, liver or kidney cancer.

The chain employs TRBV6-1 and TRBJ1-4; the D gene is possibly TRBD1 (6 bases). Germline CDR1 is MNHNS and CDR2 is SASEGT. CDR3 length: 15 residues. Trimming took 5 bases from V and 8 from J, leaving 18 bases between them. This CDR3 is CASSLIRGIGEKLFF. CDR3 bases: TGTGCCAGCAGTTTGATCAGGGGAATAGGAGAAAAACTGTTTTTT.

The chain carries TRBV19 and TRBJ2-2; 8 nucleotides agree with TRBD1. The ends lost 6 bases at V and 4 bases at J; junction bases unmatched: 4. The CDR3 is 14 amino acids. Germline CDR1 is LNHDA and CDR2 is SQIVND (reference sequence). This CDR3 reads CASRFDRGTGELFF. The CDR3, as DNA: TGTGCCAGTAGGTTTGACAGGGGCACCGGGGAGCTGTTTTTT.

The rearrangement joins TRBV28 to TRBJ1-5; D might be TRBD1 (6 bases). The germline V and J ends were trimmed by 5 bases and 9 bases, with 17 bases remaining between them. Germline CDR1 and CDR2: MDHEN and SYDVKM. The CDR3 sequence is 14 residues long. In DNA, the CDR3 is TGTGCCAGCAGTCCGACAGGTCACAAGGGGCCCCAGCATTTT. This sequence encodes CASSPTGHKGPQHF.

The chain recombines TRBV6-1 with TRBJ1-4, with D unclear. Trimming cost V 2 bases and J 7 bases, with 8 bases left between them. Per the germline V gene, CDR1 is MNHNS and CDR2 is SASEGT. The CDR3 has 13 amino acids. CDR3 amino acids: CASSERGGEKLFF. The CDR3 nucleotides read TGTGCCAGCAGTGAAAGAGGTGGTGAAAAACTGTTTTTT.

A few counts support this clone. The chain carries TRBV4-1 and TRBJ2-3, with a weak D call TRBD1 (7 bases). The V and J ends lost 0 bases and 4 bases respectively, with 23 bases between them. The germline gives CDR1 MGHRA, CDR2 YSYEKL. The CDR3 consists of 19 residues. The DNA for the CDR3 is TGCGCCAGCAGCCAAGACTGGACAGGCCTCCGGAGGGGCCCAGATACGCAGTATTTT. Its protein product is CASSQDWTGLRRGPDTQYF.

The V gene is TRBV19, the J gene TRBJ2-1; TRBD1 or TRBD2 may be the D gene (6 bases each). The V end lost 7 bases, the J end lost 0 bases, and 19 bases lay between the germline ends. This CDR3 is built from 17 residues. Germline CDR1 is LNHDA and CDR2 is SQIVND (reference sequence). CDR3 sequence reads: CASTPGASAFSYNEQFF. The CDR3 DNA follows: TGTGCCAGTACCCCGGGGGCTAGCGCGTTCTCCTACAATGAGCAGTTCTTC. The variable domain in full, completed from reference TRBV19 and TRBJ2-1, reads DGGITQSPKYLFRKEGQNVTLSCEQNLNHDAMYWYRQDPGQGLRLIYYSQIVNDFQKGDIAEGYSVSREKKESFPLTVTSAQKNPTAFYLCASTPGASAFSYNEQFFGPGTRLTVL.

This clone occurred a few times. The chain carries TRBV10-2 and TRBJ2-3, with 7 bases that match TRBD2. Germline values: CDR1 WSHSY, CDR2 SAAADI. The CDR3 runs 17 residues. The V and J ends lost 4 bases and 3 bases, in that order; junction bases with no gene match: 13. The CDR3 here is CASSVELSGKRTDTQYF. The CDR3 nucleotides are TGCGCCAGCAGTGTGGAATTAAGCGGGAAACGAACAGATACGCAGTATTTT.

J is TRBJ1-4 and V is TRBV4-1; TRBD1 matches at 9 bases. The V segment lost 0 bases and the J segment 8 bases; nucleotides outside the gene matches: 7. The germline V gene encodes CDR1 MGHRA and CDR2 YSYEKL. The CDR3 extends over 16 amino acids. This chain's CDR3 is CASSQEGTGLKEKLFF. The CDR3 DNA reads TGCGCCAGCAGCCAAGAAGGGACAGGGTTAAAGGAAAAACTGTTTTTT.

The rearrangement joins TRBV7-3 to TRBJ2-1; D uncertain. Trimming removed 1 base at V and 5 bases at J, with 9 bases between. This CDR3 spans 14 amino acids. The V gene's germline CDR1 is SGHTA and CDR2 FQGTGA. DNA of the CDR3: TGTGCCAGCAGCTTAAATTCTGCCAACAATGAGCAGTTCTTC. Amino acids: CASSLNSANNEQFF.

The chain employs TRBV15 and TRBJ2-5; D is uncertain. Germline V CDR1 and CDR2: LNHNV, YYDKDF (reference sequence). CDR3 length: 13 amino acids. The ends were cut back, 5 bases at V and 5 bases at J, with 12 bases in the middle. Here the CDR3 DNA reads TGTGCCACCAGCTCCGTGAGAACGGAGACCCAGTACTTC. This translates into CATSSVRTETQYF.

The J gene is TRBJ2-1, the V gene TRBV6-6; 10 nucleotides line up with TRBD1. The length of the CDR3 is 15 residues. V was pared by 7 bases and J by 7 bases, with 10 bases of the junction left unmatched. Germline V gene data show CDR1 as MNHNY and CDR2 as SVGAGI (reference sequence). The CDR3 is CASIHLTGGINEQFF. CDR3 DNA: TGTGCCAGCATCCACTTGACAGGGGGCATTAATGAGCAGTTCTTC.

The CDR3 is CASRPNTGQWIPRSNQPQHF. CDR3 nucleotide sequence: TGTGCCAGCAGGCCAAACACTGGGCAGTGGATTCCTCGAAGCAATCAGCCCCAGCATTTT. This rearrangement joins TRBV2 to TRBJ1-5; D is unclear. The germline V gene encodes CDR1 SNHLY and CDR2 FYNNEI. The CDR3 spans 20 residues. Trimming cost V 6 bases and J 1 base, with 28 bases left between them.

In its sample, this clone was seen a few times. The V gene is TRBV6-5, the J gene TRBJ1-2; 10 nucleotides match TRBD1. Germline-derived CDR1 and CDR2 are MNHEY and SVGAGI. The CDR3 spans 15 residues. J was trimmed by 7 bases and V by 5 bases; bases with no gene match: 10. As DNA, the CDR3 is TGTGCCAGCAGTGGTAACATCCGGGACAGGGGTGGCTACACCTTC. It yields the protein CASSGNIRDRGGYTF.

The chain uses TRBV7-3 and TRBJ2-7, with 9 bases matching TRBD1. With 1 base clipped from V and 5 bases from J, the junction kept 6 bases outside the gene matches. Looked up from germline, CDR1 is SGHTA and CDR2 is FQGTGA. The CDR3 is 15 amino acids. CDR3 coding DNA: TGTGCCAGCAGCTTAAACGGACAGGGGTGGGACGAGCAGTACTTC. It specifies CASSLNGQGWDEQYF.

This clone appeared once. The V and J genes are TRBV18 and TRBJ1-2; 9 positions agree with TRBD1. Trimming took 3 bases from V and 9 from J; bases not matched to a gene: 8. The CDR3 runs 14 residues. Per germline, CDR1 KGHSH and CDR2 LQKENI. The CDR3 loop reads CASSPPGQGTSYTF. DNA for the CDR3: TGTGCCAGCTCACCTCCGGGACAGGGAACGAGCTACACCTTC.